Presented here are 2 T cell receptor beta chains from one specimen sequenced in a study of blood T cell repertoires in COVID-19 (dated by TCRdb to the early 2020s). Libraries were prepared through the immunoSEQ multiplex PCR assay. TCRdb mirrors the immuneACCESS table, restricted to in-frame sequences. Some clones are absent from its copies; in checked studies, under half trace to an unresolved V gene, and the reason for the others is unknown. Within this sample are over 250,000 clones, with 85% of them counted one time only. The top ten constitute less than 15% of the sample. Sequenced material: peripheral blood. Every receptor here comes from a human donor in a cohort sampled during active COVID-19.

This sequence joins TRBV7-9 and TRBJ1-4; D is uncertain. The CDR3 runs 13 residues. CDR1 and CDR2 from the germline V gene are SEHNR and FQNEAQ (reference sequence). V lost 2 bases, J lost 7 bases, and 8 bases lay in between. The CDR3: CASSLLTGEKLFF. In DNA form, the CDR3 reads TGTGCCAGCAGCTTACTAACGGGTGAAAAACTGTTTTTT. Drawing the rest from reference TRBV7-9 and TRBJ1-4, the complete variable domain is DTGVSQNPRHKITKRGQNVTFRCDPISEHNRLYWYRQTLGQGPEFLTYFQNEAQLEKSRLLSDRFSAERPKGSFSTLEIQRTEQGDSAMYLCASSLLTGEKLFFGSGTQLSVL.

The genes are TRBV7-9 and TRBJ2-1; 7 positions match TRBD2. CDR1 SEHNR and CDR2 FQNEAQ come from the germline V gene (reference sequence). V lost 4 bases, J lost 2 bases, and 11 bases stayed unmatched. The CDR3 contains 17 residues. In DNA form, the CDR3 reads TGTGCCAGCAGCTCTTCAAAGCGGGGACCTACCTACAATGAGCAGTTCTTC. Encoded protein: CASSSSKRGPTYNEQFF.